The rows below give T cell receptor beta chains drawn from one sample of a study of blood T cell repertoires in COVID-19. This table comes from immunoSEQ multiplex PCR, and its TCRdb copy is limited to in-frame clones, with some not included. Of around 300,000 clones listed, around 91% are singletons. Sequenced input: peripheral blood. Receptors were obtained from a woman in her thirties or forties with COVID-19, enrolled during active disease. The CDR3 runs from the conserved cysteine through the conserved F or W. Each record gives: D gene, J gene, V gene, CDR3 length, clone size, CDR3 protein, CDR3 DNA. The D gene is left open where the match is weak. The listing skips clone size in some rows; elsewhere it reads once, few, many or a size class.

d_call: TRBD2
j_call: TRBJ2-7
v_call: TRBV27
cdr3_length: 15
clone_size: -
cdr3_aa: CASLGPGLDSYEQYF
cdr3_nt: TGTGCCAGCCTCGGACCAGGACTAGATAGCTACGAGCAGTACTTC

d_call: -
j_call: TRBJ1-1
v_call: TRBV19
cdr3_length: 12
clone_size: -
cdr3_aa: CASKEGTTEAFF
cdr3_nt: TGTGCCAGTAAAGAGGGGACTACTGAAGCTTTCTTT

d_call: -
j_call: TRBJ1-3
v_call: TRBV6-5
cdr3_length: 15
clone_size: -
cdr3_aa: CASPSESSSGNTIYF
cdr3_nt: TGTGCCAGCCCATCCGAATCTAGCTCTGGAAACACCATATATTTT

d_call: -
j_call: TRBJ1-1
v_call: TRBV28
cdr3_length: 14
clone_size: -
cdr3_aa: CASSLGLTNTEAFF
cdr3_nt: TGTGCCAGCAGTTTAGGACTCACGAACACTGAAGCTTTCTTT

d_call: TRBD1
j_call: TRBJ1-1
v_call: TRBV11-3
cdr3_length: 13
clone_size: -
cdr3_aa: CASSFTGGTEAFF
cdr3_nt: TGTGCCAGCAGCTTCACAGGGGGCACTGAAGCTTTCTTT

d_call: -
j_call: TRBJ2-1
v_call: TRBV7-9
cdr3_length: 16
clone_size: -
cdr3_aa: CASSFGSGFRYNEQFF
cdr3_nt: TGTGCCAGCAGCTTTGGTAGCGGTTTCAGGTACAATGAGCAGTTCTTC

d_call: -
j_call: TRBJ1-4
v_call: TRBV19
cdr3_length: 13
clone_size: -
cdr3_aa: CASKRDITEKLFF
cdr3_nt: TGTGCCAGTAAAAGGGACATTACTGAAAAACTGTTTTTT

d_call: TRBD1
j_call: TRBJ2-7
v_call: TRBV27
cdr3_length: 16
clone_size: -
cdr3_aa: CASSLTGGRQAYEQYF
cdr3_nt: TGTGCCAGCAGTTTAACAGGGGGCAGACAAGCCTACGAGCAGTACTTC

d_call: -
j_call: TRBJ2-7
v_call: TRBV2
cdr3_length: 12
clone_size: -
cdr3_aa: CASTAESYEQYF
cdr3_nt: TGTGCCAGCACGGCGGAATCCTACGAGCAGTACTTC

d_call: TRBD2
j_call: TRBJ2-5
v_call: TRBV24-1
cdr3_length: 15
clone_size: -
cdr3_aa: CATSDPRTSGETQYF
cdr3_nt: TGTGCCACCAGTGACCCTAGGACTAGTGGGGAGACCCAGTACTTC

d_call: -
j_call: TRBJ2-3
v_call: TRBV4-1
cdr3_length: 15
clone_size: -
cdr3_aa: CASSQDGVSTDTQYF
cdr3_nt: TGCGCCAGCAGCCAAGACGGGGTTAGCACAGATACGCAGTATTTT

d_call: -
j_call: TRBJ2-2
v_call: TRBV5-5
cdr3_length: 16
clone_size: once
cdr3_aa: CASSLARVVNTGELFF
cdr3_nt: TGTGCCAGCAGCTTGGCACGGGTAGTGAACACCGGGGAGCTGTTTTTT